The present T cell receptor beta chain was sequenced within a study of T cells in Graves' hyperthyroidism and ophthalmopathy. Study in general: Staff took peripheral blood when the initial diagnosis was made, before any treatment began.

CDR3 length equals 18 residues. Germline CDR1 and CDR2: MDHEN and SYDVKM. After removal of 2 bases from V and 2 bases from J, the junction contained 10 bases not matched to a gene. RNA transcripts provided the source from which TCR beta CDR3 regions were amplified. First-round RT-PCR of the TCR CDR3 relied on the HTBI primer set. One entry per CDR3 protein results from TCRdb running MiXCR on the multiplex PCR reads. The sample comprises about 640,000 distinct CDR3 sequences, roughly 15% of which are singletons, and about an eighth rests with the top ten. Material for sequencing was blood. This clonotype was obtained from a woman between 45 and 60 years old with Graves' ophthalmopathy. The gene calls are TRBV28 and TRBJ2-5; TRBD2 matches 11 bases. The CDR3 coding sequence is TGTGCCAGCAGTTTAGACAAATGGGGACTAGCGGAGCAAGAGACCCAGTACTTC. Its translation is CASSLDKWGLAEQETQYF.